This is a list of T cell receptor beta chains from one sample in a study of T-cell reconstitution after alpha-beta-depleted transplantation in children. In TCRdb, the PCR reads were re-called with MiXCR into one record per CDR3 protein. The sample gives 200,000 to 300,000 distinct CDR3 sequences, under 9.5% of which show up once; roughly 6% is in the top ten. The sequencing used PBMCs, mostly from graft donor cells, collected 180 days after TCRalphabeta/CD19-depleted stem cell transplant. These receptors were taken from a male patient aged 10-17 years who had a stem cell transplant for acute lymphoblastic leukemia, so the T cells may come from the graft donor. Both conserved end residues are part of each CDR3. Each record gives: clone size, D gene, V gene, J gene, CDR3 DNA, CDR3 protein. A D gene is named only where the DNA matches it firmly. Clone size is given as once, few, many or a size class.

abundance: many
d_gene: TRBD2
v_gene: TRBV7-9
j_gene: TRBJ2-4
CDR3nt: TGTGCCAGCAGCGGGACTAGCGGGCCCTTAGCCAAAAACATTCAGTACTTC
CDR3aa: CASSGTSGPLAKNIQYF

abundance: many
d_gene: -
v_gene: TRBV9
j_gene: TRBJ2-3
CDR3nt: TGTGCCAGCAGCGTAGAGGGGGGAAGAGGGACAGATACGCAGTATTTT
CDR3aa: CASSVEGGRGTDTQYF

abundance: many
d_gene: TRBD2
v_gene: TRBV10-3
j_gene: TRBJ2-7
CDR3nt: TGTGCCATCAGGGGACTACAAACAGGAAAGCAGTACTTC
CDR3aa: CAIRGLQTGKQYF

abundance: many
d_gene: -
v_gene: TRBV7-3
j_gene: TRBJ2-2
CDR3nt: TGTGCCAGCAGCTTTTCCGCGAACACCGGGGAGCTGTTTTTT
CDR3aa: CASSFSANTGELFF

abundance: many
d_gene: TRBD1
v_gene: TRBV5-1
j_gene: TRBJ1-4
CDR3nt: TGCGCCAGCAGCCCCAGGGGGGATAATGAAAAACTGTTTTTT
CDR3aa: CASSPRGDNEKLFF

abundance: many
d_gene: -
v_gene: TRBV6-5
j_gene: TRBJ1-4
CDR3nt: TGTGCCAGCAGTTACTCACGGGGGTTATCTAATGAAAAACTGTTTTTT
CDR3aa: CASSYSRGLSNEKLFF

abundance: many
d_gene: TRBD2
v_gene: TRBV20-1
j_gene: TRBJ2-7
CDR3nt: TGCAGTGCTAGAGATCCCCGGACTAGCGGTTACGAGCAGTACTTC
CDR3aa: CSARDPRTSGYEQYF

abundance: many
d_gene: TRBD2
v_gene: TRBV7-2
j_gene: TRBJ2-7
CDR3nt: TGTGCCAGCAGCTTAGTTGGCGTGGGACTAGCCTACGAGCAGTACTTC
CDR3aa: CASSLVGVGLAYEQYF

abundance: many
d_gene: -
v_gene: TRBV5-1
j_gene: TRBJ1-2
CDR3nt: TGCGCCAGCAGCTTGGTTGGGACCGACTATGGCTACACCTTC
CDR3aa: CASSLVGTDYGYTF

abundance: many
d_gene: TRBD2
v_gene: TRBV4-2
j_gene: TRBJ2-2
CDR3nt: TGTGCCAGCAGCGTTTCTAGCGGGGGGCTCACCGGGGAGCTGTTTTTT
CDR3aa: CASSVSSGGLTGELFF

abundance: many
d_gene: TRBD1
v_gene: TRBV7-8
j_gene: TRBJ2-1
CDR3nt: TGTGCCAGCAGCTTAGTCGGACAGGCGTTTAATGAGCAGTTCTTC
CDR3aa: CASSLVGQAFNEQFF

abundance: many
d_gene: TRBD2
v_gene: TRBV4-3
j_gene: TRBJ2-1
CDR3nt: TGCGCCAGCAGCCACGGGACTAGCGGGTTAACCTACAATGAGCAGTTCTTC
CDR3aa: CASSHGTSGLTYNEQFF

abundance: many
d_gene: TRBD1
v_gene: TRBV12-3/TRBV12-4
j_gene: TRBJ1-1
CDR3nt: TGTGCCAGCAATCTTCTCCAGGGGGTGAACACTGAAGCTTTCTTT
CDR3aa: CASNLLQGVNTEAFF